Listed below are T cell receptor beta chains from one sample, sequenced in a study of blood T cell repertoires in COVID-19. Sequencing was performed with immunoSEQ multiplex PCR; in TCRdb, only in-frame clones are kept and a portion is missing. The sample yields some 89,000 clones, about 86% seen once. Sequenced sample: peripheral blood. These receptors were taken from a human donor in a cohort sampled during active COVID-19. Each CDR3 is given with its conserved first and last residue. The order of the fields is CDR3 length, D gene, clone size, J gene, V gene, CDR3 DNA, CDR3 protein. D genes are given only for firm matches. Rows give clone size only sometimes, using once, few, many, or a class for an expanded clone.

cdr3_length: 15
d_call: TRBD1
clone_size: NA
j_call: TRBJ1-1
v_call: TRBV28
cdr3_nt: TGTGCCAGCAGTTTCGGAGACAGGGTTAGCACTGAAGCTTTCTTT
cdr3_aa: CASSFGDRVSTEAFF

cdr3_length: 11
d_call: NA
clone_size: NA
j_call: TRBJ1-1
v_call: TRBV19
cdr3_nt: TGTGCCAGTAGGATGAGGACTGAAGCTTTCTTT
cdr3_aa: CASRMRTEAFF

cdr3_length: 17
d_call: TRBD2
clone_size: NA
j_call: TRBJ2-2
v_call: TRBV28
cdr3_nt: TGTGCCACTAATTTTTTTAGCGGGAGGGCCCGGACCGGGGAGCTGTTTTTT
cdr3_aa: CATNFFSGRARTGELFF

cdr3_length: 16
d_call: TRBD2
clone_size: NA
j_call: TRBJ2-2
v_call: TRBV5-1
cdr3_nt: TGCGCCAGCAGCAGGGTGACTAGCGGAGGCACCGGGGAGCTGTTTTTT
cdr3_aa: CASSRVTSGGTGELFF

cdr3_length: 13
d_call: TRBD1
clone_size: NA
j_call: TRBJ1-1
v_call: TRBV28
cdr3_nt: TGTGCCAGCAGTCGTACAGGGGGGATTGAAGCTTTCTTT
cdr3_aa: CASSRTGGIEAFF

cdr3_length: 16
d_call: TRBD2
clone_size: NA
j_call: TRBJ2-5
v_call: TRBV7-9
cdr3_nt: TGTGCCAGCAGCCCCCGTCGGTTGGGCGGGAGAGAGACCCAGTACTTC
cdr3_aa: CASSPRRLGGRETQYF

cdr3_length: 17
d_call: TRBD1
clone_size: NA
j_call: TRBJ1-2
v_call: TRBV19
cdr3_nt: TGTGCCAGTAGCCGGGACAGCGACAATACAATTAACTATGGCTACACCTTC
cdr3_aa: CASSRDSDNTINYGYTF

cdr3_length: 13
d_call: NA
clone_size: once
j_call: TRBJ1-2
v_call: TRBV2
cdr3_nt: TGTGCCAGCAAGCGGACAGCTAACTATGGCTACACCTTC
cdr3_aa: CASKRTANYGYTF

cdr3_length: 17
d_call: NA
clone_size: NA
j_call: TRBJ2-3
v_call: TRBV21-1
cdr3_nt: TGTGCCAGCAGCAAGGGGCACGGGACAGGGAGGACAGATACGCAGTATTTT
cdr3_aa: CASSKGHGTGRTDTQYF

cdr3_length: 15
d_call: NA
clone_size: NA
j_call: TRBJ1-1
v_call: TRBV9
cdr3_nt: TGTGCCAGCAGCGTAGTTATGGGGCAGGGCTCTGAAGCTTTCTTT
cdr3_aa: CASSVVMGQGSEAFF

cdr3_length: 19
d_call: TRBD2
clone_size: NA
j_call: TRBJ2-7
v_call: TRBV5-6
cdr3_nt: TGTGCCAGCAGCTTGTATTCACGGGGGGTCAGGTCCTTCCACCTCCTAAGGTACTTC
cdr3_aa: CASSLYSRGVRSFHLLRYF

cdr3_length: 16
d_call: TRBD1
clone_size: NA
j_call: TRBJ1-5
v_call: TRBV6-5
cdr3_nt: TGTGCCAGCAGTTCGGGACAGGGTCACGTACATCAGCCCCAGCATTTT
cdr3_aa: CASSSGQGHVHQPQHF

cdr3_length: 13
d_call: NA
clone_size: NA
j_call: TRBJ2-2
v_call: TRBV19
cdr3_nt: TGTGCCAGTATGGGGCAGGGCCCCGGGGAGCTGTTTTTT
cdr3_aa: CASMGQGPGELFF

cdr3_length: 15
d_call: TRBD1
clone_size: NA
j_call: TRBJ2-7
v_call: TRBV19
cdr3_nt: TGTGCCAGTAGAGCTCCGGGACAGGCCGCCTACGAGCAGTACTTC
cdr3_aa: CASRAPGQAAYEQYF

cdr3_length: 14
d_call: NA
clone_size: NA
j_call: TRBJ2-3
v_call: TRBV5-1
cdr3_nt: TGCGCCAGCAGCTTGGGTACGGGTGGGGATACGCAGTATTTT
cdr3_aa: CASSLGTGGDTQYF

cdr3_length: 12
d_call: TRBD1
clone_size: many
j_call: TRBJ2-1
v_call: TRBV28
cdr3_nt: TGTGCCAGCAGTTCGTCCGGGACAGGGAAGTTCTTC
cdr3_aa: CASSSSGTGKFF

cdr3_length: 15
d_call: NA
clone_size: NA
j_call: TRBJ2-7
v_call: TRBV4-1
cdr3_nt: TGCGCCAGCAAACTACAAGAAGATAGGTCCTCCGAGCAGTACTTC
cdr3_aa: CASKLQEDRSSEQYF

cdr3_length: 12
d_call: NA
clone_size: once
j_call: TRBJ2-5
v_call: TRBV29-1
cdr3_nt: TGCAGCGTTGAACCCAACCAAGAGACCCAGTACTTC
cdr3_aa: CSVEPNQETQYF

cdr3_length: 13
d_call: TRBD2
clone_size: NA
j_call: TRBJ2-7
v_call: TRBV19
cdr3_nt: TGTGCCAGTAGTATTCTAGCGGACTACGAGCAGTACTTC
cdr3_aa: CASSILADYEQYF

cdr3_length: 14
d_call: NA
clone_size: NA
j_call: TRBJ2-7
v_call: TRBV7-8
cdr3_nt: TGTGCCAGCAGCTTCCACCTGGGGCCCTACGAGCAGTACTTC
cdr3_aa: CASSFHLGPYEQYF

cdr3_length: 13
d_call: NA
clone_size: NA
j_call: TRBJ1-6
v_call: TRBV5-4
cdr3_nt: TGTGCCAGCAGCTTGGGGTGGAGTTCACCCCTCCACTTT
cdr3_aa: CASSLGWSSPLHF

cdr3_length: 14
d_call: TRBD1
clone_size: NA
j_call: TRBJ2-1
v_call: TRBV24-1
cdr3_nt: TGTGCCACCAGCGATAGGGGACAGGGGAATGAGCAGTTCTTC
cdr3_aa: CATSDRGQGNEQFF

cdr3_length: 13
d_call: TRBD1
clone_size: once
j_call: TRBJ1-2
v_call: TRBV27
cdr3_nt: TGTGCCAGCAGATCCACAGGGGGCTATGGCTACACCTTC
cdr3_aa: CASRSTGGYGYTF